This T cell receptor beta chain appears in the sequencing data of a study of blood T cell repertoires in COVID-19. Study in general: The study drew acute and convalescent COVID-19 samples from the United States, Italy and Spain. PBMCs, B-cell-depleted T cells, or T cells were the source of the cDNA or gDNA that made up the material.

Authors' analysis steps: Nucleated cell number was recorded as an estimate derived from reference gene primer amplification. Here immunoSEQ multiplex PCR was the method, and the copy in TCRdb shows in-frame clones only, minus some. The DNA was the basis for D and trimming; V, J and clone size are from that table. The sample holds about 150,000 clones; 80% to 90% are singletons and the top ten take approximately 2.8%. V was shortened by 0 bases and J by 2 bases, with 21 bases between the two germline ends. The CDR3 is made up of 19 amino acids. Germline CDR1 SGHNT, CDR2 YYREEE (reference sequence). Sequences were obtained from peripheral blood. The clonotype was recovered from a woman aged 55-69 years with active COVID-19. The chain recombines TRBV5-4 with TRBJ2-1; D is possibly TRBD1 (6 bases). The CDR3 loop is CASSLDISGLRGTYNEQFF. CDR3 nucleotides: TGTGCCAGCAGCTTGGACATATCCGGGCTTAGGGGGACCTACAATGAGCAGTTCTTC.